Listed below are T cell receptor beta chains from one sample, sequenced in a study of T cell changes during pregnancy in multiple sclerosis. Profiled with immunoSEQ multiplex PCR; TCRdb holds only in-frame clones, not every one. The sample records around 57,000 clones, 92% being singletons. The sample was CD4+ T cells from peripheral blood mononuclear cells, taken after pregnancy. These receptors originate from a female donor in good health, enrolled as a control in a pregnancy study. CDR3s include the opening cysteine and the closing phenylalanine or tryptophan. D genes are given only for firm matches. The listing skips clone size in some rows; elsewhere it reads once, few, many or a size class.

d_call j_call clone_size v_call cdr3_nt cdr3_aa
TRBD1 TRBJ1-2 - TRBV6-5 TGTGCCAGCAGTTACCGGACAGGGGCAACATATGGCTACACCTTC CASSYRTGATYGYTF
TRBD2 TRBJ2-2 - TRBV9 TGTGCCAGCAGCACCCGGACTAGCGGGACCGGGGAGCTGTTTTTT CASSTRTSGTGELFF
- TRBJ1-1 - TRBV30 TGTGCCTGGAGTGTACGCGGGGACACTGAAGCTTTCTTT CAWSVRGDTEAFF
- TRBJ1-1 - TRBV30 TGTGCCTGGTCAGGACAGACCACAGGTGAAGCTTTCTTT CAWSGQTTGEAFF
- TRBJ1-5 - TRBV5-1 TGCGCCAGCAGCTTGGTAGGGGACAATCAGCCCCAGCATTTT CASSLVGDNQPQHF
- TRBJ1-5 - TRBV4-1 TGCGCCAGCAGCCAAGGGACGGGATATCAGCCCCAGCATTTT CASSQGTGYQPQHF
- TRBJ1-1 - TRBV5-1 TGCGCCAGCAGCTTGGGTCAGGGTGGAACTGAAGCTTTCTTT CASSLGQGGTEAFF
TRBD1 TRBJ2-2 - TRBV2 TGTGCCAGCAGTAGACAGGGCCCGAACACCGGGGAGCTGTTTTTT CASSRQGPNTGELFF
TRBD1 TRBJ2-3 - TRBV5-6 TGTGCCAGCAGCGTGACAGGGGGGACAGATACGCAGTATTTT CASSVTGGTDTQYF
TRBD1 TRBJ2-1 - TRBV7-2 TGTGCCAGCAGCTTATTACAGGGGAATGAGCAGTTCTTC CASSLLQGNEQFF
- TRBJ2-2 - TRBV5-1 TGCGCCAGCACCCTTGGAGGAGAAACCGGGGAGCTGTTTTTT CASTLGGETGELFF
- TRBJ2-5 - TRBV6-1 TGTGCCAGCAGTGAGAGGGGGGGGGAGACCCAGTACTTC CASSERGGETQYF
- TRBJ1-1 - TRBV2 TGTGCCAGCAACAGGGAGACGAACACTGAAGCTTTCTTT CASNRETNTEAFF
TRBD2 TRBJ2-1 - TRBV5-1 TGCGCCAGCAGTCGGGGGGGACTTAACTACAATGAGCAGTTCTTC CASSRGGLNYNEQFF
- TRBJ1-1 - TRBV30 TGTGCCTGGAGTACGAACATGAACACTGAAGCTTTCTTT CAWSTNMNTEAFF
- TRBJ2-7 - TRBV7-2 TGTGCCAGCAGCCCTAGGGGGTCTCTGAGCTCCTACGAGCAGTACTTC CASSPRGSLSSYEQYF
TRBD2 TRBJ2-7 - TRBV6-1 TGTGCCAGCACCCGGGGAGCGGGGGGGGCCTACGAGCAGTACTTC CASTRGAGGAYEQYF
- TRBJ2-3 - TRBV25-1 TGTGCCAGCAGTGAGTCGGGGGTTCGCACAGATACGCAGTATTTT CASSESGVRTDTQYF
- TRBJ2-7 - TRBV6-1 TGTGCCAGCAGGATAGAGAGGAGGGCGTACTACGAGCAGTACTTC CASRIERRAYYEQYF
TRBD1 TRBJ1-6 - TRBV5-6 TGTGCCAGCAGCCGCGGACAATGGACAGGGGGGATCAATTCACCCCTCCACTTT CASSRGQWTGGINSPLHF
TRBD1 TRBJ2-1 once TRBV7-9 TGTGCCAGCAGCTCCAGGGGGCCGCGCAGTGAGCAGTTCTTC CASSSRGPRSEQFF
- TRBJ1-5 - TRBV6-6 TGTGCCAGCAGTCGTAATAGCAATCAGCCCCAGCATTTT CASSRNSNQPQHF
- TRBJ1-2 few TRBV13 TGTGCCAGCAGCGAACGTACCGGGACATACTATGGCTACACCTTC CASSERTGTYYGYTF
TRBD1 TRBJ2-2 - TRBV6-5 TGTGCCAGCAGTCCGCCCGGGACAGGGATCGGGGAGCTGTTTTTT CASSPPGTGIGELFF
- TRBJ2-7 - TRBV7-9 TGTGCCAGCAGCATGACAGGTGACCTCCACGAGCAGTACTTC CASSMTGDLHEQYF
- TRBJ1-2 - TRBV19 TGTGCCAGTAGTCTAGGTCGTCGGCCGGGCTATGGCTACACCTTC CASSLGRRPGYGYTF
- TRBJ2-3 - TRBV11-2 TGTGCCAGCAGCTCTCAGATGGGGGGTTCGGATACGCAGTATTTT CASSSQMGGSDTQYF
TRBD2 TRBJ2-5 - TRBV2 TGTGCCAGCAGTGAGGGACTAGCGGGGGAGACCCAGTACTTC CASSEGLAGETQYF
- TRBJ1-6 - TRBV27 TGTGCCAGCAGTGTCAGGGGTTCACCCCTCCACTTT CASSVRGSPLHF
- TRBJ1-1 - TRBV7-2 TGTGCCAGCAGCTCCAGGGGGAACACTGAAGCTTTCTTT CASSSRGNTEAFF
- TRBJ2-2 - TRBV11-2 TGTGCCAGCAGCCGGCTACAGTTATCCGGGGAGCTGTTTTTT CASSRLQLSGELFF
TRBD2 TRBJ2-5 - TRBV9 TGTGCCAGCAGCGTAGCGGCTAGCGGGGCGGGGGAGACCCAGTACTTC CASSVAASGAGETQYF
- TRBJ2-5 - TRBV7-2 TGTGCCAGCAGCCGGTACCAAGAGACCCAGTACTTC CASSRYQETQYF
- TRBJ2-3 - TRBV29-1 TGCAGCGTTGAGTTCGCAGGTTTAACAGATACGCAGTATTTT CSVEFAGLTDTQYF
TRBD1 TRBJ1-2 - TRBV9 TGTGCCAGCAGCGAGGGACAGGGATTAGGGGGCTACACCTTC CASSEGQGLGGYTF
TRBD1 TRBJ2-3 - TRBV4-1 TGCGCCAGCAGCCGACGGACAGGCGACAGCACAGATACGCAGTATTTT CASSRRTGDSTDTQYF
TRBD2 TRBJ2-5 - TRBV15 TGTGCCACCAGCAGAGAGGGCGGGGGGCAAGAGACCCAGTACTTC CATSREGGGQETQYF
- TRBJ2-6 - TRBV7-2 TGTGCCAGCAGCCCCACAGGGTCTTCTGGGGCCAACGTCCTGACTTTC CASSPTGSSGANVLTF
TRBD1 TRBJ2-7 - TRBV30 TGTGCCTGGGACCCCGCCCGAACAGGGGGCGAGCAGTACTTC CAWDPARTGGEQYF
- TRBJ1-1 few TRBV19 TGTGCCAGTACCTCACGTCGGGAACACACTGAAGCTTTCTTT CASTSRREHTEAFF
TRBD1 TRBJ1-2 - TRBV29-1 TGCAGCGTCCCCGGGACAGGGAACTATGGCTACACCTTC CSVPGTGNYGYTF
- TRBJ2-1 - TRBV19 TGTGCCAGTACCCCCGGGGGTGCCTCCTACAATGAGCAGTTCTTC CASTPGGASYNEQFF
- TRBJ1-5 - TRBV2 TGTGCCAGCCGCGGGCCCCAGCATTTT CASRGPQHF
- TRBJ2-5 - TRBV14 TGTGCCAGCAGCCCCCGTTTGGGGCATAGCGGATGGGAGACCCAGTACTTC CASSPRLGHSGWETQYF
- TRBJ1-6 - TRBV7-2 TGTGCCAGCAGCTTAGCGGACCGAGGGAATTCACCCCTCCACTTT CASSLADRGNSPLHF
- TRBJ1-6 - TRBV6-1 TGTGCCAGCAGTGATAGGCACCAGGGATCACCCCTCCACTTT CASSDRHQGSPLHF
TRBD1 TRBJ1-6 - TRBV30 TGTGCCCCGGCGGGACAGACTAATTCACCCCTCCACTTT CAPAGQTNSPLHF
TRBD2 TRBJ2-7 - TRBV10-3 TGTGCCATCAGGACCTCGACTAGCGGGGACGAGCAGTACTTC CAIRTSTSGDEQYF